The present TCR beta chain was sequenced within a study of tumor-infiltrating lymphocytes in oesophageal squamous cell carcinoma. Between the trimmed V and J ends, which lost 8 bases and 2 bases, there was a span of 7 bases. The CDR3 runs 12 residues. Germline V gene data show CDR1 as WNHNN and CDR2 as SYGVQD (reference sequence). One entry per CDR3 protein results from TCRdb running MiXCR on the PCR reads. The table records around 13,000 distinct CDR3 sequences, around half of them present only once. The specimen was esophageal tumor tissue. The rearrangement links TRBV10-1 to TRBJ1-5; D is unclear. This TCR came from a female donor with esophageal squamous cell carcinoma. CDR3 loop: CASVRGNQPQHF. CDR3 in DNA: TGCGCCAGCGTCCGGGGCAATCAGCCCCAGCATTTT.